This T cell receptor beta chain was captured by sequencing in a study of shared clonotypes between healthy human individuals. This clone was observed a handful of times. Other DNA sequences in the same sample also yield this CDR3. CD45RO negativity and positive selection for CCR7 defined naive CD8 cells, a population that excluded terminally differentiated effector memory CD45RA+ cells. This CDR3 contains 13 residues. The germline V and J ends were trimmed by 3 bases and 6 bases, with 8 bases remaining between them. Germline V gives CDR1 MGHRA, CDR2 YSYEKL. The table came from immunoSEQ multiplex PCR; TCRdb's copy has only in-frame clones and leaves some out. Of some 2,100,000 clones listed, under 95% are singletons.

Sample: naive CD8+ T cells from PBMCs. This sequence joins TRBV4-1 and TRBJ2-2; D remains unclear. The clonotype originates from a man younger than 35 in good health. Some clones in this sample may be carry-over from other donors' samples. This CDR3 reads CASSQVVAGELFF. CDR3 nucleotides: TGCGCCAGCAGCCAGGTCGTTGCCGGGGAGCTGTTTTTT.